This T cell receptor (beta chain) stems from a study of preoperative IRX-2 immunotherapy in early breast cancer. Treatment reported: preoperative locoregional IRX-2 cytokine immunotherapy. Samples came from a phase Ib trial of preoperative locoregional IRX-2 cytokine immunotherapy. The germline V gene encodes CDR1 SGHNT and CDR2 YENEEA. Trimming took 0 bases from V and 5 from J, leaving 9 bases between them. There are 14 residues in the CDR3. The assay was immunoSEQ multiplex PCR, and TCRdb's table has in-frame clones only and misses some. The sample gives about 3,300 clones, approximately 80% of which show up once; around 7% is in the top ten.

The chain joins TRBV11-3 to TRBJ2-3; D might be TRBD2 (5 bases). This specimen consisted of tumor tissue, obtained after IRX-2 immunotherapy. The TCR was taken from a human donor with breast cancer. CDR3: CASSLELVGDTQYF. In nucleotides, the CDR3 is TGTGCCAGCAGCTTAGAACTAGTTGGAGATACGCAGTATTTT.